The 2 T cell receptor beta chains listed next were all sequenced from one sample in a study of T cell responses to AZD1222 COVID-19 vaccine. Assay: immunoSEQ multiplex PCR; the TCRdb copy retains only in-frame clones and omits some. The table includes approximately 99,000 clones, roughly 84% detected once. The material was peripheral blood, obtained on day 0 of AZD1222 vaccination. These receptor sequences come from an adult in good health.

This clone was seen only a few times. The chain is built from TRBV4-1 and TRBJ1-5; D is unresolved. Germline lookup yields CDR1 MGHRA and CDR2 YSYEKL. There are 12 residues in the CDR3. The V end lost 0 bases, the J end lost 9 bases, and 6 bases lay between the germline ends. The CDR3 loop is CASSQEAGPQHF. For the CDR3, the DNA is TGCGCCAGCAGCCAAGAAGCAGGGCCCCAGCATTTT.

The chain combines TRBV28 with TRBJ1-2; D uncertain. V was trimmed by 5 bases and J by 12 bases, leaving 19 bases between them. The CDR3 length is 13 residues. Germline V gene data show CDR1 as MDHEN and CDR2 as SYDVKM. The CDR3 DNA reads TGTGCCAGCAGTCCCCCCAGTGGTCAGGCACACACCTTC. Its translation: CASSPPSGQAHTF.